The next 32 T cell receptor beta chains were all read from a single sample in a study of circulating and synovial CD4+ cells in juvenile arthritis. The data were produced by immunoSEQ multiplex PCR, yet TCRdb's version contains in-frame clones alone and is incomplete. The table shows fewer than 35,000 clones, with 85% to 95% occurring only once. The sample was CD4+ T cells from blood. All receptors derive from a human donor with juvenile idiopathic arthritis.

The chain employs TRBV7-3 and TRBJ2-3; TRBD2 agrees at 11 bases. CDR3 length: 13 amino acids. CDR1 is SGHTA and CDR2 is FQGTGA in the germline V gene. After removal of 5 bases from V and 11 bases from J, the junction contained 6 bases not matched to a gene. Written as DNA, the CDR3 is TGTGCCAGCAGCCCGGGACTAGCGGAAGAGCAGTATTTT. This encodes CASSPGLAEEQYF.

V is TRBV9 and J is TRBJ2-7; 8 bases line up with TRBD2. The CDR3 has 14 amino acids. After removal of 1 base from V and 5 bases from J, the junction contained 5 bases not matched to a gene. Germline assignment: CDR1 SGDLS and CDR2 YYNGEE. The CDR3 reads CASSVSGGGNEQYF. The DNA for the CDR3 is TGTGCCAGCAGCGTATCCGGGGGGGGAAACGAGCAGTACTTC.

The rearrangement links TRBV5-1 to TRBJ2-7; TRBD1 aligns across 9 bases. This CDR3 is built from 13 residues. V lost 4 bases and J lost 5; bases outside the gene matches: 4. Germline values: CDR1 SGHRS, CDR2 YFSETQ. The CDR3 loop is CASSIGQGNEQYF. As DNA, the CDR3 is TGCGCCAGCAGCATAGGACAGGGGAACGAGCAGTACTTC.

The rearrangement joins TRBV23-1 to TRBJ2-7, with TRBD1 matching over 7 bases. TRBV23-1 is sorted into the ORF group, with uncertain function. The CDR3 runs to 16 residues. After removal of 0 bases from V and 2 bases from J, the junction contained 7 bases not matched to a gene. The CDR3 sequence: CASSQSKGQPPYEQYF. In DNA, the CDR3 is TGCGCCAGCAGTCAATCGAAGGGACAGCCTCCCTACGAGCAGTACTTC.

This chain links TRBV27 with TRBJ1-2, with 7 bases matching TRBD1. Trimming took 2 bases from V and 8 from J; bases not matched to a gene: 11. Germline CDR1 and CDR2: MNHEY and SMNVEV (reference sequence). This CDR3 comprises 15 residues. CDR3 amino acids: CASSLRGDRVYGYTF. The CDR3 DNA reads as TGTGCCAGCAGTTTACGTGGTGACAGGGTCTACGGCTACACCTTC.

The CDR3 region is CASSLTGGWRSSAYEQYF. CDR3 nucleotides: TGTGCCAGCAGCCTGACAGGGGGTTGGAGGTCGTCAGCCTACGAGCAGTACTTC. The V call is TRBV28, the J call TRBJ2-7; TRBD1 agrees at 9 bases. J gave up 2 bases and V 6 bases, and 17 bases lay outside the gene matches. CDR3 length equals 18 residues. From germline, CDR1 is MDHEN and CDR2 SYDVKM.

The chain combines TRBV6-5 with TRBJ1-1, with D perhaps matching TRBD1 (6 bases). CDR3 size: 15 residues. Germline-derived CDR1 and CDR2 are MNHEY and SVGAGI. V shed 2 bases and J shed 4 bases, with 14 bases lying between them. CDR3 residues: CASSYGGGRSTEAFF. CDR3 coding DNA: TGTGCCAGCAGTTACGGTGGGGGCCGGAGCACTGAAGCTTTCTTT.

This rearrangement joins TRBV21-1 to TRBJ2-5; TRBD2 is the table's D call, not checked against the DNA. TRBV21-1 constitutes a pseudogene. The CDR3 consists of 15 residues. The CDR3, as DNA: TGTGCCAGCAGCGCTCGGGAGCGGGGTGGGGAGACCCAGTACTTC. Translating gives CASSARERGGETQYF.

The genes are TRBV5-1 and TRBJ2-2; TRBD2 aligns across 7 bases. The V segment lost 4 bases and the J segment 7 bases; nucleotides outside the gene matches: 7. The CDR3 covers 14 residues. Germline lookup yields CDR1 SGHRS and CDR2 YFSETQ. The CDR3 nucleotides are TGCGCCAGCAGCCGGGCGGCTAGCGGCGGGGAGCTGTTTTTT. It specifies CASSRAASGGELFF.

The DNA for the CDR3 is TGTGCCAGCCGGCGGGCGGGAGAGAGCTACAATGAGCAGTTCTTC. Residues: CASRRAGESYNEQFF. The chain combines TRBV27 with TRBJ2-1, with TRBD2 matching 7 bases. CDR1 and CDR2 from the germline V gene are MNHEY and SMNVEV (reference sequence). V was clipped by 8 bases and J by 3 bases; unmatched bases: 10. There are 15 residues in the CDR3.

The chain combines TRBV7-9 with TRBJ1-2; D unresolved. Germline values: CDR1 SEHNR, CDR2 FQNEAQ (reference sequence). This CDR3 is 13 amino acids long. The germline V and J ends were trimmed by 2 bases and 6 bases, with 10 bases remaining between them. CDR3 amino acids: CASSLRGFHGYTF. The CDR3 DNA follows: TGTGCCAGCAGCTTAAGAGGCTTTCATGGCTACACCTTC.

The chain recombines TRBV10-1 with TRBJ2-1, with TRBD2 matching over 9 bases. The trim removed 6 bases at V and 7 bases at J, leaving 10 bases unmatched. Germline CDR1 is WNHNN and CDR2 is SYGVQD (reference sequence). The CDR3 consists of 15 residues. The CDR3 DNA sequence: TGCGCCAGCAGCCAGGGACTAGCTGGAGTTAATGAGCAGTTCTTC. Protein: CASSQGLAGVNEQFF.

The table lists this clone with a count of one. The rearrangement uses TRBV18 and TRBJ1-1; possible D gene TRBD1, 5 bases. The CDR3 is made up of 18 amino acids. Germline V gives CDR1 KGHSH, CDR2 LQKENI. The V and J ends lost 3 bases and 1 base respectively, with 21 bases between them. CDR3 coding DNA: TGTGCCAGCTCACCTGGGACTCTAGTTCTAAAGGGGAACACTGAAGCTTTCTTT. Translated, it gives CASSPGTLVLKGNTEAFF.

The chain has TRBV19 and TRBJ1-2; D is undetermined. CDR1 is LNHDA and CDR2 is SQIVND in the germline V gene (reference sequence). The CDR3 is 14 residues long. V lost 7 bases and J lost 3, with 15 bases in between. CDR3 nucleotides: TGTGCCAGTAAGAACGAACCTACGGACTATGGCTACACCTTC. Translation gives CASKNEPTDYGYTF.

CDR3 residues: CASSPPWGATNEKLFF. CDR3 sequence (DNA): TGTGCCAGCTCACCACCCTGGGGCGCGACTAATGAAAAACTGTTTTTT. V gene TRBV18 combines with J gene TRBJ1-4; weak D call: TRBD1 (5 bases). CDR1 KGHSH and CDR2 LQKENI come from the germline V gene. V gave up 0 bases and J gave up 2 bases, with 10 bases separating them. The CDR3 loop spans 16 amino acids.

CDR3 sequence (DNA): TGCAGCGTTGCACAACTTTTAAGAGGTGAGCAGTTCTTC. It encodes CSVAQLLRGEQFF. The V call is TRBV29-1, the J call TRBJ2-1; the D is unclear. The CDR3 spans 13 residues. Germline CDR1 is SQVTM and CDR2 is ANQGSEA. With 4 bases removed from V and 9 bases from J, the gap between germline ends came to 16 bases.

The genes are TRBV28 and TRBJ2-1, with 9 nucleotides matching TRBD1. Trimming removed 5 bases from V and 5 bases from J; junction bases left unmatched: 7. The CDR3 contains 15 residues. In germline, CDR1 is MDHEN, CDR2 SYDVKM. CDR3 region: CASSGDRGGHNEQFF. DNA of the CDR3: TGTGCCAGCAGTGGTGACAGGGGGGGTCACAATGAGCAGTTCTTC. Supplemented by reference TRBV28 and TRBJ2-1, the full variable domain reads DVKVTQSSRYLVKRTGEKVFLECVQDMDHENMFWYRQDPGLGLRLIYFSYDVKMKEKGDIPEGYSVSREKKERFSLILESASTNQTSMYLCASSGDRGGHNEQFFGPGTRLTVL.

The genes are TRBV18 and TRBJ2-2; D is undetermined. The CDR3 spans 15 residues. Germline CDR1 and CDR2: KGHSH and LQKENI. V lost 6 bases and J lost 6, with 17 bases in between. Written as DNA, the CDR3 is TGTGCCAGCTCTGCTAGACTCACCCTACCCGGGGAGCTGTTTTTT. Its translation is CASSARLTLPGELFF.

J is TRBJ2-1 and V is TRBV5-1, with 12 bases that match TRBD2. This CDR3 comprises 16 residues. V shed 0 bases, J shed 9 bases, and the junction held 7 bases outside the gene matches. Germline CDR1 and CDR2: SGHRS and YFSETQ. CDR3 nucleotides: TGCGCCAGCAGCTTGGAGACTAGCGGGAGTAAGAGTGAGCAGTTCTTC. Its protein is CASSLETSGSKSEQFF.

The chain couples TRBV2 to TRBJ2-1; tentatively, D is TRBD1 (6 bases). Germline values: CDR1 SNHLY, CDR2 FYNNEI. The CDR3 consists of 13 residues. V gave up 5 bases and J gave up 14 bases, with 19 bases separating them. CDR3 amino acids: CASSQLTGPDEFF. CDR3 coding DNA: TGTGCCAGCAGTCAACTTACAGGGCCGGATGAGTTCTTC.

The chain has TRBV11-1 and TRBJ2-7; D possibly corresponds to TRBD2 (5 bases). CDR1 is SGHAT and CDR2 is FQDESV in the germline V gene (reference sequence). V was shortened by 2 bases and J by 2 bases, with 13 bases between the two germline ends. The CDR3 is made up of 15 amino acids. DNA of the CDR3: TGTGCCAGCAGCTTACTGAGTGGGAGCACCTACGAGCAGTACTTC. This gives the protein CASSLLSGSTYEQYF.

This chain connects TRBV11-2 to TRBJ2-5, with 13 bases aligning to TRBD2. V lost 1 base to trimming and J lost 5 bases; unmatched junction nucleotides: 7. The CDR3 sequence is 17 residues long. From germline, CDR1 is SGHAT and CDR2 FQNNGV. CDR3 sequence: CASSLGATSGRRETQYF. The CDR3 bases are TGTGCCAGCAGCTTAGGGGCGACTAGCGGGAGGAGGGAGACCCAGTACTTC.

This chain links TRBV5-5 with TRBJ2-7; perhaps TRBD2 as D (5 bases). Per germline, CDR1 SGHKS and CDR2 YYEKEE (reference sequence). With 3 bases removed from V and 0 bases from J, the gap between germline ends came to 13 bases. CDR3 size: 15 residues. The CDR3 sequence is CASSSLRRDSYEQYF. DNA for the CDR3: TGTGCCAGCAGCTCCTTACGCCGGGACTCCTACGAGCAGTACTTC.

About this clone itself: The junction differs from germline at one of its ends, possibly a read error. The same CDR3 also results from other DNA sequences found in this sample. The rearrangement links TRBV4-1 to TRBJ1-6, with TRBD1 matching 8 bases. Germline V lookup: CDR1 MGHRA, CDR2 YSYEKL. CDR3 length: 18 residues. The CDR3 loop is CASSRGDRWMQDNSPLHF. The CDR3 DNA reads TGCGCCAGCAGCCGAGGGGACAGGTGGATGCAGGATAATTCCCCCCTCCACTTT.

V usage is TRBV19 and J usage is TRBJ2-1; 13 positions match TRBD2. The CDR3 has 16 residues. CDR1 is LNHDA and CDR2 is SQIVND in the germline V gene (reference sequence). Trimming at V came to 5 bases and at J to 4 bases, leaving 5 bases not matched to a gene. CDR3 loop: CASSPLTSGRYNEQFF. The CDR3 DNA reads TGTGCCAGTAGTCCCCTGACTAGCGGGAGGTACAATGAGCAGTTCTTC. The entire variable domain, with the rest obtained from reference TRBV19 and TRBJ2-1, is as follows: DGGITQSPKYLFRKEGQNVTLSCEQNLNHDAMYWYRQDPGQGLRLIYYSQIVNDFQKGDIAEGYSVSREKKESFPLTVTSAQKNPTAFYLCASSPLTSGRYNEQFFGPGTRLTVL.

This chain links TRBV19 with TRBJ1-2; 7 bases line up with TRBD1. The CDR3 length is 13 residues. J was trimmed by 3 bases and V by 11 bases; bases with no gene match: 9. The germline V gene encodes CDR1 LNHDA and CDR2 SQIVND (reference sequence). CDR3: CAPKKGADYGYTF. The CDR3 DNA sequence: TGTGCCCCAAAAAAGGGGGCGGACTATGGCTACACCTTC.

Written as DNA, the CDR3 is TGTGCCAGTGCCCCGGGACAGGGAAACCAAGAGACCCAGTACTTC. Its translation is CASAPGQGNQETQYF. This chain links TRBV19 with TRBJ2-5, with TRBD1 matching 9 bases. This CDR3 has 15 amino acids. The V and J ends lost 8 bases and 0 bases, in that order; junction bases with no gene match: 7. Germline CDR1 and CDR2: LNHDA and SQIVND (reference sequence).

V is TRBV28 and J is TRBJ1-4; TRBD1 matches at 7 bases. V lost 8 bases and J lost 9; bases outside the gene matches: 15. Germline-derived CDR1 and CDR2 are MDHEN and SYDVKM. The CDR3 covers 15 residues. CDR3 nucleotide sequence: TGTGCCAGCCTACCCATAGGGACAGTAATCCAAAAACTGTTTTTT. This codes for CASLPIGTVIQKLFF. The entire variable domain, with the rest obtained from reference TRBV28 and TRBJ1-4, is as follows: DVKVTQSSRYLVKRTGEKVFLECVQDMDHENMFWYRQDPGLGLRLIYFSYDVKMKEKGDIPEGYSVSREKKERFSLILESASTNQTSMYLCASLPIGTVIQKLFFGSGTQLSVL.

This chain uses TRBV5-4 with TRBJ1-2, with TRBD1 identical over 7 bases. This CDR3 has 16 residues. V lost 2 bases, J lost 7 bases, and 14 bases stayed unmatched. CDR1 is SGHNT, CDR2 YYREEE, per germline (reference sequence). This CDR3 is CASSLPMRGRVGGYTF. In DNA form, the CDR3 reads TGTGCCAGCAGCTTACCCATGAGGGGGCGGGTCGGTGGCTACACCTTC.

V usage is TRBV28 and J usage is TRBJ2-7; 7 positions match TRBD2. J lost 2 bases, V lost 6 bases, and 19 bases had no gene match. The CDR3 sequence is 18 residues long. CDR1 is MDHEN and CDR2 is SYDVKM in the germline V gene. This CDR3 is CASRTKNRAGRITYEQYF. The CDR3 nucleotides are TGTGCCAGCAGAACTAAAAACCGAGCGGGACGGATTACCTACGAGCAGTACTTC.

The chain has TRBV28 and TRBJ2-5, with 7 bases matching TRBD2. This CDR3 spans 14 amino acids. Germline-derived CDR1 and CDR2 are MDHEN and SYDVKM. V shed 5 bases and J 7 bases; nucleotides not matched to a gene: 10. The CDR3 coding sequence is TGTGCCAGCAGTGCCGGGACTACCCCAGGGACCCAGTACTTC. The encoded protein is CASSAGTTPGTQYF.

The chain recombines TRBV9 with TRBJ2-3; D possibly corresponds to TRBD2 (5 bases). Germline loops: CDR1 SGDLS, CDR2 YYNGEE. Trimming removed 2 bases at V and 5 bases at J, with 12 bases between. The CDR3 length is 14 residues. CDR3 sequence: CASSVAAAGDTQYF. The CDR3 coding sequence is TGTGCCAGCAGCGTTGCCGCCGCGGGAGATACGCAGTATTTT.